This T cell receptor (beta chain) is drawn from a study of shared clonotypes between healthy human individuals. Study context: Each donor's CD8 memory used one plate, CD8 naive two, each CD4 subset three. General study findings and limits: Rarefaction showed that sequencing of sorted subsets was incomplete (despite large depth).

Using immunoSEQ multiplex PCR, the repertoire was profiled, and TCRdb retains in-frame clones only, with some absent. The sample gives roughly 2,300,000 clones, about 90% of which show up once; 0.3% to 0.45% is in the top ten. Trimming cost V 9 bases and J 4 bases; bases outside gene matches: 9. Germline assignment: CDR1 SGHNT and CDR2 YYREEE (reference sequence). This CDR3 has 14 residues. Notes on this clone: Antigen unknown.

The receptor's source is a man younger than 35 in good health. Some clones in this sample may be carry-over from other donors' samples. The specimen was naive CD4+ T cells from PBMCs. Indicated subset: CD45RA+ positively selected. The chain uses TRBV5-4 and TRBJ2-3, with 9 nucleotides matching TRBD2. The CDR3: CATWAGGGSDTQYF. CDR3 sequence (DNA): TGTGCCACATGGGCGGGAGGGGGCTCAGATACGCAGTATTTT.